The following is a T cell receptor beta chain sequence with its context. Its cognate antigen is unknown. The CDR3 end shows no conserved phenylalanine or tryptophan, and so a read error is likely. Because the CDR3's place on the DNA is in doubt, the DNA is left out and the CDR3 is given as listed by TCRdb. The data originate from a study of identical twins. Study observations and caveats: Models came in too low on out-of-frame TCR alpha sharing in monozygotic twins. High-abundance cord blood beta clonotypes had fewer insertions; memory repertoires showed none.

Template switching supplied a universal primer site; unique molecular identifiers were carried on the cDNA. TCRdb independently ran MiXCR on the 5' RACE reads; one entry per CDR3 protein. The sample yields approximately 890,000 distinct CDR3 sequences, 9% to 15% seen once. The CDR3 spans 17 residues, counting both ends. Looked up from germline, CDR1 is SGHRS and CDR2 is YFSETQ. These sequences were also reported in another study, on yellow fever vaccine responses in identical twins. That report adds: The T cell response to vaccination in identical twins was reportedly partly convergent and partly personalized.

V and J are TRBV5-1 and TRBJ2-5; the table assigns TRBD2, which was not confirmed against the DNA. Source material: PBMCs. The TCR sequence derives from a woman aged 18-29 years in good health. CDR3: CASSLARSTGSLVPLVP.